Listed below are T cell receptor beta chains from one sample, sequenced in a study of beta chain features in type 1 diabetes. Assay used: immunoSEQ multiplex PCR; TCRdb lists only in-frame clones, some missing. Here the sample spans 130,000 to 150,000 clones, about 7.1% being singletons. The sample was central memory CD4+ T cells from blood. These receptors were obtained from a woman aged 25-40 years in good health. CDR3s include the opening cysteine and the closing phenylalanine or tryptophan. A D gene is named only where the DNA matches it firmly. The size of a clone is reported for some rows only, either as once, few or many, or as a class for expanded clones.

d_call | j_call | v_call | clone_size | cdr3_aa | cdr3_nt
TRBD1 | TRBJ2-7 | TRBV2 | - | CASIIGDSTYEQYF | TGTGCCAGCATTATAGGGGACAGCACCTACGAGCAGTACTTC
TRBD2 | TRBJ2-2 | TRBV7-3 | - | CASSPSPLIAGGSTGELFF | TGTGCCAGCAGCCCCTCTCCACTAATAGCGGGAGGTTCCACCGGGGAGCTGTTTTTT
- | TRBJ2-7 | TRBV7-9 | - | CASSLGADTEQYF | TGTGCCAGCAGCTTAGGAGCAGACACCGAGCAGTACTTC
TRBD2 | TRBJ2-1 | TRBV7-3 | - | CASSQLSRIGGSEQFF | TGTGCCAGCAGCCAATTATCTCGAATCGGGGGGAGCGAGCAGTTCTTC
- | TRBJ2-7 | TRBV13 | few | CASSLAGLQQYF | TGTGCCAGCAGCTTAGCGGGATTGCAGCAGTACTTC
TRBD1 | TRBJ2-2 | TRBV6-5 | few | CASRPGTVTGELFF | TGTGCCAGCAGACCGGGGACAGTTACCGGGGAGCTGTTTTTT
TRBD2 | TRBJ2-5 | TRBV19 | - | CASSAGSGSLKTQYF | TGTGCCAGTAGTGCTGGAAGCGGGAGCTTGAAGACCCAGTACTTC
- | TRBJ1-3 | TRBV4-3 | few | CASSQDIEDTIYF | TGCGCCAGCAGCCAAGACATCGAGGACACCATATATTTT
TRBD1 | TRBJ1-4 | TRBV7-2 | few | CASSLNGGTATNEKLFF | TGTGCCAGCAGCTTAAATGGTGGGACAGCAACTAATGAAAAACTGTTTTTT
- | TRBJ1-2 | TRBV18 | few | CASSLDGANYGYTF | TGTGCCAGCTCACTTGACGGAGCTAACTATGGCTACACCTTC
TRBD2 | TRBJ2-1 | TRBV11-2 | - | CASSKTSGRANGAYNEQFF | TGTGCCAGCAGCAAGACTAGCGGGAGGGCCAACGGCGCCTACAATGAGCAGTTCTTC
TRBD2 | TRBJ2-5 | TRBV28 | - | CASSLLIAGVWETQYF | TGTGCCAGCAGTTTATTAATAGCGGGAGTTTGGGAGACCCAGTACTTC
TRBD2 | TRBJ2-1 | TRBV6-1 | - | CASSERTSGANEQFF | TGTGCCAGCAGTGAAAGGACTAGCGGGGCCAATGAGCAGTTCTTC
- | TRBJ1-1 | TRBV2 | - | CASRGGQLNTEAFF | TGTGCCAGCAGAGGAGGACAGCTGAACACTGAAGCTTTCTTT
TRBD1 | TRBJ1-5 | TRBV18 | few | CASSTSGTGGQPQHF | TGTGCCAGCTCGACCAGTGGGACAGGGGGTCAGCCCCAGCATTTT
- | TRBJ1-1 | TRBV4-2 | few | CASSQLDRGGTEAFF | TGTGCCAGCAGCCAATTGGACAGAGGCGGCACTGAAGCTTTCTTT
TRBD2 | TRBJ2-3 | TRBV18 | - | CASSGRTGGDTQYF | TGTGCCAGCTCGGGGCGGACGGGAGGAGATACGCAGTATTTT
TRBD2 | TRBJ2-7 | TRBV29-1 | - | CSVGGGNRQEGQYF | TGCAGCGTCGGCGGGGGAAATCGGCAAGAAGGGCAGTACTTC
TRBD2 | TRBJ2-1 | TRBV11-3 | few | CASSSGTSGSHEQFF | TGTGCCAGCAGCTCCGGGACTAGCGGGAGCCATGAGCAGTTCTTC
TRBD1 | TRBJ1-2 | TRBV9 | - | CASGPGQDVYGYTF | TGTGCCAGCGGACCGGGACAGGACGTCTATGGCTACACCTTC
- | TRBJ1-1 | TRBV30 | - | CAWSVARAAFF | TGTGCCTGGAGTGTAGCCCGCGCAGCTTTCTTT
- | TRBJ2-4 | TRBV6-1 | few | CAAWGGVAKNIQYF | TGTGCCGCATGGGGCGGAGTAGCCAAAAACATTCAGTACTTC
TRBD2 | TRBJ2-1 | TRBV7-9 | few | CASSLRGGSKFGEQFF | TGTGCCAGCAGCTTGCGCGGGGGGTCGAAGTTCGGTGAGCAGTTCTTC
TRBD1 | TRBJ1-2 | TRBV7-9 | - | CASSLDRANYGYTF | TGTGCCAGCAGCTTGGACAGGGCAAACTATGGCTACACCTTC
TRBD2 | TRBJ2-1 | TRBV4-3 | many | CASSQVWTSGTRFNEQFF | TGCGCCAGCAGCCAAGTTTGGACTAGCGGGACTCGCTTTAATGAGCAGTTCTTC
- | TRBJ2-7 | TRBV5-1 | few | CASSLSGNYEQYF | TGCGCCAGCAGCTTGTCGGGGAACTACGAGCAGTACTTC
- | TRBJ2-3 | TRBV5-1 | few | CASSLIGTQYF | TGCGCCAGCAGCTTGATCGGTACGCAGTATTTT
- | TRBJ2-7 | TRBV28 | few | CASSLEGYEQYF | TGTGCCAGCAGTTTAGAGGGTTACGAGCAGTACTTC
TRBD2 | TRBJ2-1 | TRBV19 | many | CASSMEAGGPHEQFF | TGTGCCAGTAGTATGGAGGCGGGAGGGCCCCATGAGCAGTTCTTC
TRBD2 | TRBJ2-3 | TRBV2 | - | CASRRTSGRTDTQYF | TGTGCCAGCAGGCGGACTAGCGGGAGAACAGATACGCAGTATTTT